Reported below is one T cell receptor beta chain. Its specific antigen is unknown. The input lacks base qualities; no much larger clone sits a single base away. The collaborating institutions used their own protocols to collect whole blood in K2EDTA tubes. For TCRbeta analysis, collaborators shipped samples in one of three forms: frozen whole blood, isolated PBMCs, or DNA extracted from either of those sample types. These data originate in a study of blood T cell repertoires in COVID-19 (dated by TCRdb to about 2020). Some background on the complete study: Collaborator samples came from the United States, Italy and Spain and covered acute and convalescent phases of COVID-19. The samples were drawn from two sources: the first 160 participants of the ongoing ImmuneRACE study, and over 1,000 subjects contributed by 6 global collaborators. The repertoires were released in a freely available public database intended as a resource for research on the immune response to SARS-CoV-2. The material from the prospective study consisted of cDNA or gDNA derived from T cells, B-cell-depleted T cells, or PBMCs. A de-identified subject ID, COVID-19 status, age in years and sex were almost always included in the sample metadata. Where available, HLA class I and class II types were taken from metadata supplied by the sample provider and were not determined by assay-based typing. The dataset comprised deeply sampled blood TCRbeta repertoires from subjects exposed to, actively infected with, or recovered from COVID-19.

TCRbeta CDR3 regions were amplified from genomic DNA by means of the immunoSEQ Assay, a bias-controlled multiplex PCR. Regarding the original processing steps: The number of nucleated cells in each sample was estimated from the amplification of reference gene primers within the assay. To quantify the absolute abundance of each unique TCRbeta CDR3 rearrangement, sequence reads were collapsed and filtered. Productive Simpson clonality was computed per sample as the square root of Simpson's diversity index over productive rearrangements. The table comes from immuneACCESS by way of TCRdb, which keeps in-frame sequences with V and J called. Part of the clones is missing from these tables; in studies checked, under half for an unresolved V gene and the rest for unknown reasons. The V and J calls and the clone size are those of that table, but D and trimming were determined from the DNA. Counted in this sample were 410,000 or so clones; more than 80% of them appeared once. The ten largest clonotypes hold around 1.4% of the sample.

What the research found in general, with its limitations: How much clinical and demographic metadata was included differed by source and by participant, and the metadata was provided uncurated.

For this chain, trimming is 5 bases at the V end and 2 bases at the J end, and the number of junction bases without a gene match is 11. The CDR3 sequence holds 16 residues, the cysteine and phenylalanine included. Only the CDR3 DNA is retained, 48 bases long and in frame from the first base. The germline V gene supplies CDR1 SGHAT and CDR2 FQNNGV. The specimen sequenced was peripheral blood. The TCR originated in a woman under 40 with active or convalescent COVID-19. Recombination linked TRBV11-2 to TRBJ2-5, and TRBD2 aligns with 7 junction nucleotides. The DNA reads TGTGCCAGCAGCCCCTCTCCGGCGGGGGTACAAGAGACCCAGTACTTC. This encodes CASSPSPAGVQETQYF.